The rows below give T cell receptor beta chains drawn from one sample of a study of blood T cell repertoires in COVID-19. Profiled with immunoSEQ multiplex PCR; TCRdb holds only in-frame clones, not every one. The sample records 80,000 or so clones, approximately 90% being singletons. The material sequenced was peripheral blood. These receptors were obtained from a man between 45 and 60 years old with acute or convalescent COVID-19. CDR3s include the opening cysteine and the closing phenylalanine or tryptophan. D genes are given only for firm matches.

j_gene: TRBJ2-7
d_gene: .
v_gene: TRBV12-3/TRBV12-4
CDR3nt: TGTGCCAGCAGTTTAGCGGAGGTCCACGAGCAGTACTTC
CDR3aa: CASSLAEVHEQYF

j_gene: TRBJ2-7
d_gene: .
v_gene: TRBV11-3
CDR3nt: TGTGCCAGCAGCTTAGAAGTCGAGGGCTACGAGCAGTACTTC
CDR3aa: CASSLEVEGYEQYF

j_gene: TRBJ1-2
d_gene: TRBD1
v_gene: TRBV28
CDR3nt: TGTGCCAGCAGTTCCCCTAACAGGGGGCGTACCTATGGCTACACCTTC
CDR3aa: CASSSPNRGRTYGYTF

j_gene: TRBJ2-3
d_gene: TRBD2
v_gene: TRBV7-2
CDR3nt: TGTGCCAGCAGCTTAGACACTAGCGGCACAGATACGCAGTATTTT
CDR3aa: CASSLDTSGTDTQYF

j_gene: TRBJ2-2
d_gene: TRBD1
v_gene: TRBV5-1
CDR3nt: TGCGCCAGCAGCTTTTGGGACAGAGGCACCGGGGAGCTGTTTTTT
CDR3aa: CASSFWDRGTGELFF

j_gene: TRBJ1-2
d_gene: .
v_gene: TRBV4-3
CDR3nt: TGCGCCAGCAGCCAAGAATACAGGGAGCGATATGGCTACACCTTC
CDR3aa: CASSQEYRERYGYTF

j_gene: TRBJ2-1
d_gene: .
v_gene: TRBV3-1/TRBV3-2
CDR3nt: TGTGCCAGCAGCCAGGAGGGGGGGTCTAGGGACAATGAGCAGTTCTTC
CDR3aa: CASSQEGGSRDNEQFF

j_gene: TRBJ2-5
d_gene: .
v_gene: TRBV2
CDR3nt: TGTGCCAGCTGGCGAGGGGGGGCGGAGGAGACCCAGTACTTC
CDR3aa: CASWRGGAEETQYF

j_gene: TRBJ2-2
d_gene: TRBD1
v_gene: TRBV7-3
CDR3nt: TGTGCCAGCAGCTTACAGGGGGCGAACACCGGGGAGCTGTTTTTT
CDR3aa: CASSLQGANTGELFF

j_gene: TRBJ1-4
d_gene: .
v_gene: TRBV3-1/TRBV3-2
CDR3nt: TGTGCCAGCAGCCAAGAATCGGCAGGGCTCAAGGAAAAACTGTTTTTT
CDR3aa: CASSQESAGLKEKLFF